A single sample is the source of the 3 T cell receptor beta chains below, sequenced in a study of blood T cell repertoires in COVID-19. Some clones are missing from TCRdb's copy, which holds only in-frame ones; the method was immunoSEQ multiplex PCR. The sample includes around 130,000 clones, around 89% of them seen just once. Sequenced material: peripheral blood. Every receptor here comes from a middle-aged man with active or convalescent COVID-19.

The chain is built from TRBV7-8 and TRBJ2-5; TRBD1 aligns across 8 bases. Germline V gene data show CDR1 as SGHVS and CDR2 as FQNEAQ. The CDR3 is 14 residues long. J was trimmed by 6 bases and V by 4 bases; bases with no gene match: 7. The CDR3 coding sequence is TGTGCCAGCAGCTCTTCTGACAGGGGACAGACCCAGTACTTC. This sequence encodes CASSSSDRGQTQYF.

The rearrangement uses TRBV30 and TRBJ2-5; 10 bases fit TRBD1. The trim removed 4 bases at V and 0 bases at J, leaving 5 bases unmatched. The CDR3 runs 15 residues. Germline CDR1 and CDR2: GTSNPN and SVGIG (reference sequence). For the CDR3, the DNA is TGTGCCTGGAATACGGGACAGGGGTACCAAGAGACCCAGTACTTC. This encodes CAWNTGQGYQETQYF.

This clone was picked up a small number of times. The chain employs TRBV7-8 and TRBJ1-1; D is undetermined. This CDR3 contains 14 residues. Between the trimmed V and J ends, which lost 3 bases and 0 bases, there was a span of 8 bases. CDR1 and CDR2 (germline): SGHVS, FQNEAQ. For the CDR3, the DNA is TGTGCCAGCAGCTTTCGACGGGTGAACACTGAAGCTTTCTTT. It is translated as CASSFRRVNTEAFF.